Following are 16 T cell receptor beta chains from one sample sequenced in a study of blood T cells in healthy people across ages. Through a sample-barcoded 5' primer and a J-beta primer mix, a second PCR was run for roughly 6 to 11 cycles. Via MiXCR, TCRdb re-called the 5' RACE reads, giving one row per CDR3 protein. This sample has 1.5 million to 2 million distinct CDR3 sequences, with 28% found just once. Material for sequencing was blood. The receptors derive from a woman in her 30s in good health.

This clonotype was recorded many times. The J gene is TRBJ2-5, the V gene TRBV4-1; the match to TRBD1 covers 8 bases. Looked up from germline, CDR1 is MGHRA and CDR2 is YSYEKL. The CDR3 is made up of 14 amino acids. V gave up 3 bases and J gave up 5 bases; unmatched junction bases: 5. CDR3 DNA: TGCGCCAGCAGCCAGCAATACAGGGGGGAGACCCAGTACTTC. It yields the protein CASSQQYRGETQYF.

The sample holds many counts of this clonotype. The chain combines TRBV7-2 with TRBJ2-7; TRBD2 matches at 11 bases. J was trimmed by 5 bases and V by 3 bases; bases with no gene match: 3. The CDR3 is 14 residues long. Germline V gives CDR1 SGHTA, CDR2 FQGNSA. CDR3: CASSLTSGTNEQYF. CDR3 coding DNA: TGTGCCAGCAGCTTGACTAGCGGGACAAACGAGCAGTACTTC.

This clonotype came up a few times. CDR3 sequence reads: CASSHQPYAGEQFF. DNA for the CDR3: TGTGCCAGCAGCCACCAACCTTACGCCGGTGAGCAGTTCTTC. The chain recombines TRBV14 with TRBJ2-1; D uncertain. The CDR3 spans 14 residues. V was clipped by 3 bases and J by 9 bases, with 15 bases between them. Germline values: CDR1 SGHDN, CDR2 FVKESK. Using reference TRBV14 and TRBJ2-1 for the parts outside the CDR3, the full variable domain is EAGVTQFPSHSVIEKGQTVTLRCDPISGHDNLYWYRRVMGKEIKFLLHFVKESKQDESGMPNNRFLAERTGGTYSTLKVQPAELEDSGVYFCASSHQPYAGEQFFGPGTRLTVL.

The chain uses TRBV10-3 and TRBJ2-1; D may match TRBD1 or TRBD2 (5 bases each). Trimming removed 6 bases from V and 8 bases from J, with 17 bases in between. This CDR3 contains 14 residues. Germline V gene sequence: CDR1 ENHRY, CDR2 SYGVKD. In nucleotides, the CDR3 is TGTGCCATCAGCGAGGGAAGACAGTCCTATGAGCAGTTCTTC. Amino acid sequence: CAISEGRQSYEQFF.

To note about this clonotype: This sequence may be a read error, since a much larger clone differs from it by one base. J is TRBJ2-5 and V is TRBV29-1; unclear D gene. The closer fit of TRBJ2-1 to the DNA end suggests the J call may be wrong. The V gene's germline CDR1 is SQVTM and CDR2 ANQGSEA. CDR3 length: 14 residues. In nucleotides, the CDR3 is TGCAGCGTTACTTTAGGGTCCACCCAAGAGACCCAGTTCTTC. Protein product: CSVTLGSTQETQFF.

This rearrangement joins TRBV7-2 to TRBJ2-3, with 7 positions matching TRBD2. This CDR3 is 16 amino acids long. Per germline, CDR1 SGHTA and CDR2 FQGNSA. Trimming at V came to 2 bases and at J to 2 bases, leaving 7 bases not matched to a gene. This chain's CDR3 is CASSLTGTTITDTQYF. The CDR3 nucleotides read TGTGCCAGCAGCTTAACCGGGACTACGATCACAGATACGCAGTATTTT. The variable domain in full, completed from reference TRBV7-2 and TRBJ2-3, reads GAGVSQSPSNKVTEKGKDVELRCDPISGHTALYWYRQSLGQGLEFLIYFQGNSAPDKSGLPSDRFSAERTGGSVSTLTIQRTQQEDSAVYLCASSLTGTTITDTQYFGPGTRLTVL.

DNA for the CDR3: TGCAGTGCTAGAGCAGACAGGGGCGGGGGGGAAGCTTTCTTT. The encoded protein is CSARADRGGGEAFF. J is TRBJ1-1 and V is TRBV20-1; 8 bases are shared with TRBD1. V lost 1 base to trimming and J lost 8 bases; unmatched junction nucleotides: 9. The germline V gene has CDR1 DFQATT and CDR2 SNEGSKA (reference sequence). The CDR3 runs 14 residues.

This chain uses TRBV6-5 with TRBJ2-5; 9 nucleotides agree with TRBD2. Germline trimming cut 2 bases from V and 5 bases from J; bases unmatched to any gene: 9. Per the germline V gene, CDR1 is MNHEY and CDR2 is SVGAGI. This CDR3 is 16 amino acids long. CDR3 DNA sequence: TGTGCCAGCAGTTACGGCCCGGCGGGGGGGCAGGAGACCCAGTACTTC. It specifies CASSYGPAGGQETQYF.

This clonotype showed up many times. The V gene is TRBV15, the J gene TRBJ2-5; 9 bases match TRBD1. Looked up from germline, CDR1 is LNHNV and CDR2 is YYDKDF (reference sequence). The trim removed 1 base at V and 4 bases at J, leaving 16 bases unmatched. This CDR3 spans 19 amino acids. The CDR3 sequence: CATSRGTGTGWYGVETQYF. The CDR3, as DNA: TGTGCCACCAGCAGAGGCACCGGGACAGGGTGGTATGGGGTAGAGACCCAGTACTTC.

The genes are TRBV7-2 and TRBJ1-2; no firm D call. The CDR3 is made up of 14 amino acids. The V end was cut by 5 bases, the J end by 6 bases, with 16 bases between. Germline values: CDR1 SGHTA, CDR2 FQGNSA. CDR3: CASSPRFLSDGYTF. DNA for the CDR3: TGTGCCAGCAGCCCAAGGTTCCTCTCTGATGGCTACACCTTC.

The V and J genes are TRBV10-2 and TRBJ2-3, with D perhaps assigned TRBD1 or TRBD2 (6 bases each). CDR1 and CDR2 from the germline V gene are WSHSY and SAAADI. The CDR3 totals 15 residues. V was clipped by 6 bases and J by 6 bases, with 19 bases between them. The CDR3 region has the DNA TGCGCCAGCAGCGCCCGGGGGCGTACAGGGGATACGCAGTATTTT. This gives the protein CASSARGRTGDTQYF.

V gene TRBV29-1 combines with J gene TRBJ2-7, with TRBD2 identical over 10 bases. With 2 bases clipped from V and 2 bases from J, the junction kept 6 bases outside the gene matches. The CDR3 loop spans 15 amino acids. Germline lookup yields CDR1 SQVTM and CDR2 ANQGSEA. CDR3 residues: CSVETGTSATYEQYF. The CDR3 DNA sequence: TGCAGCGTTGAAACCGGGACTAGCGCTACCTACGAGCAGTACTTC.

In this sample, this clonotype turned up a few times. This sequence joins TRBV2 and TRBJ1-1; 10 bases fit TRBD1. This CDR3 spans 14 amino acids. The germline CDR1 and CDR2 sequences are SNHLY and FYNNEI. V shed 5 bases, J shed 6 bases, and the junction held 6 bases outside the gene matches. DNA of the CDR3: TGTGCCAGCAGTTGGACAGGGGGGAGTCCTGAAGCTTTCTTT. Amino acids: CASSWTGGSPEAFF.

The V gene is TRBV10-1, the J gene TRBJ2-1; 9 bases are shared with TRBD2. V shed 0 bases and J 7 bases; nucleotides not matched to a gene: 7. The CDR3 sequence is 16 residues long. Germline V lookup: CDR1 WNHNN, CDR2 SYGVQD (reference sequence). Here the CDR3 DNA reads TGCGCCAGCAGTGAGTCGGTGTTAGCGGGAGTTAATGAGCAGTTCTTC. It translates to CASSESVLAGVNEQFF.

This clonotype was observed many times. The rearrangement links TRBV3-1 to TRBJ1-2; D remains unclear. The V and J ends lost 4 bases and 3 bases respectively, with 12 bases between them. Germline V gives CDR1 LGHDT, CDR2 YNNKEL (reference sequence). The CDR3 runs to 14 residues. CDR3 nucleotide sequence: TGTGCCAGCAGCCCCTGGGCGGGTGACTATGGCTACACCTTC. It yields the protein CASSPWAGDYGYTF. Full variable domain (rest looked up from reference TRBV3-1 and TRBJ1-2): DTAVSQTPKYLVTQMGNDKSIKCEQNLGHDTMYWYKQDSKKFLKIMFSYNNKELIINETVPNRFSPKSPDKAHLNLHINSLELGDSAVYFCASSPWAGDYGYTFGSGTRLTVV.

The V call is TRBV6-5, the J call TRBJ2-5; maybe TRBD1 (5 bases). There are 14 residues in the CDR3. Trimming left V 7 bases short and J 1 base short, with 13 bases between. The germline V gene encodes CDR1 MNHEY and CDR2 SVGAGI. CDR3 sequence reads: CASTSYDSQETQYF. CDR3 bases: TGTGCCAGCACGTCATACGACAGCCAAGAGACCCAGTACTTC.